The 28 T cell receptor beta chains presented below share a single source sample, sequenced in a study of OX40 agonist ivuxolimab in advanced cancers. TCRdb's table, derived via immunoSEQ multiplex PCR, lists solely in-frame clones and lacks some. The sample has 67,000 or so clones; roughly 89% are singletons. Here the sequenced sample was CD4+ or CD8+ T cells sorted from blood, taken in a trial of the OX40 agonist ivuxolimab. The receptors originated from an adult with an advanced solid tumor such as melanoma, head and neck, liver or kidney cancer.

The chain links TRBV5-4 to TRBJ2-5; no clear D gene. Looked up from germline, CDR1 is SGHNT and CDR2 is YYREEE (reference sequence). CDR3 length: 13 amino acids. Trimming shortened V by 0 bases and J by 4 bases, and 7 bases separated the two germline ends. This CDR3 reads CASSLAGIETQYF. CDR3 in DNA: TGTGCCAGCAGCTTGGCCGGCATAGAGACCCAGTACTTC.

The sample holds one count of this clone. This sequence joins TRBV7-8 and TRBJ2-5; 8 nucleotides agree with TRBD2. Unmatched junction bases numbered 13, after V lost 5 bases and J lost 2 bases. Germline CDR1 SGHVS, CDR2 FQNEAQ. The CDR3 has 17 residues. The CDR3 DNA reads TGTGCCAGCAGCCCTAGGGGGGGTAGCGGGGTTCAAGAGACCCAGTACTTC. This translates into CASSPRGGSGVQETQYF.

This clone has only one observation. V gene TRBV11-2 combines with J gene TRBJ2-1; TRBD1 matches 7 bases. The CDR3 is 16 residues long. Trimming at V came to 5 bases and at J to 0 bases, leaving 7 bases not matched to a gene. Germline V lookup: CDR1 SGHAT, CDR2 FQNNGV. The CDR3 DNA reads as TGTGCCAGCAGCGCACGACAGGGCACCTCCTACAATGAGCAGTTCTTC. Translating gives CASSARQGTSYNEQFF. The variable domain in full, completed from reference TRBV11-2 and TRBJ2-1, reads EAGVAQSPRYKIIEKRQSVAFWCNPISGHATLYWYQQILGQGPKLLIQFQNNGVVDDSQLPKDRFSAERLKGVDSTLKIQPAKLEDSAVYLCASSARQGTSYNEQFFGPGTRLTVL.

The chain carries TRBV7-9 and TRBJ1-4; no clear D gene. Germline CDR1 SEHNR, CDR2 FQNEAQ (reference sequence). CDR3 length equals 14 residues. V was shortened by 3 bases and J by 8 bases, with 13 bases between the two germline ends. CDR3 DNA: TGTGCCAGCAGCTTCGATCTTTTGGGAGAAAAACTGTTTTTT. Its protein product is CASSFDLLGEKLFF.

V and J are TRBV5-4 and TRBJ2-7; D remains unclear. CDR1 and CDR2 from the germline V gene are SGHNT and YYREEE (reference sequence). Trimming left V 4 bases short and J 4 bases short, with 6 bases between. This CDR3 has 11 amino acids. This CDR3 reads CASSREYEQYF. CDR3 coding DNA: TGTGCCAGCAGCCGAGAGTACGAGCAGTACTTC. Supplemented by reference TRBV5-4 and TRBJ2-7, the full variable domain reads ETGVTQSPTHLIKTRGQQVTLRCSSQSGHNTVSWYQQALGQGPQFIFQYYREEENGRGNFPPRFSGLQFPNYSSELNVNALELDDSALYLCASSREYEQYFGPGTRLTVT.

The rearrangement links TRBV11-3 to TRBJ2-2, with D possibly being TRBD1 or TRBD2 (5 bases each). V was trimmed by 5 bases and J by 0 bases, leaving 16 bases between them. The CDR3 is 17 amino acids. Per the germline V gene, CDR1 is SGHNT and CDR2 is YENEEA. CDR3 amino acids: CASSAGVGGANTGELFF. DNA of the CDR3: TGTGCCAGCAGCGCCGGGGTTGGGGGAGCGAACACCGGGGAGCTGTTTTTT.

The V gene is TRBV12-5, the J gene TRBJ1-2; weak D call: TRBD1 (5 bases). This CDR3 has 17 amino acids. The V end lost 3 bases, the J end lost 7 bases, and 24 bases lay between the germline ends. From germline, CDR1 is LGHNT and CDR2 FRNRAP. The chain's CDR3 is CASGFEVAGRLRGGYTF. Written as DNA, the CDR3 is TGTGCTAGTGGTTTCGAGGTGGCAGGGAGACTAAGAGGTGGCTACACCTTC.

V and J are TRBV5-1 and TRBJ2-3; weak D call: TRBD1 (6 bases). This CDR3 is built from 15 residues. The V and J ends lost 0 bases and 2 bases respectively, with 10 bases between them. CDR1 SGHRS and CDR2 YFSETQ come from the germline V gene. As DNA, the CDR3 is TGCGCCAGCAGCTTGGGTCAGGGGAACACAGATACGCAGTATTTT. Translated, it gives CASSLGQGNTDTQYF. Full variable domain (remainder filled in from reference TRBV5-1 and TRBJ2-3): KAGVTQTPRYLIKTRGQQVTLSCSPISGHRSVSWYQQTPGQGLQFLFEYFSETQRNKGNFPGRFSGRQFSNSRSEMNVSTLELGDSALYLCASSLGQGNTDTQYFGPGTRLTVL.

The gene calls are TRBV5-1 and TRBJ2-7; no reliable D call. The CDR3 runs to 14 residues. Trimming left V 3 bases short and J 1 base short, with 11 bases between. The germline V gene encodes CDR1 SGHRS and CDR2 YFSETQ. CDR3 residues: CASSSRSDSYEQYF. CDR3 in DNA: TGCGCCAGCAGCTCACGGTCCGATTCCTACGAGCAGTACTTC.

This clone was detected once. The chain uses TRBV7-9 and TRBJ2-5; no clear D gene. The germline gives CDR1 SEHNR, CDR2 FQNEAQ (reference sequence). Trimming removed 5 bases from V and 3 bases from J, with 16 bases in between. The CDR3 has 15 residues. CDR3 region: CASSQTIGFEETQYF. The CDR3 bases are TGTGCCAGCAGCCAGACGATCGGATTTGAAGAGACCCAGTACTTC. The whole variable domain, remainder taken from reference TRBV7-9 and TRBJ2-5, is DTGVSQNPRHKITKRGQNVTFRCDPISEHNRLYWYRQTLGQGPEFLTYFQNEAQLEKSRLLSDRFSAERPKGSFSTLEIQRTEQGDSAMYLCASSQTIGFEETQYFGPGTRLLVL.

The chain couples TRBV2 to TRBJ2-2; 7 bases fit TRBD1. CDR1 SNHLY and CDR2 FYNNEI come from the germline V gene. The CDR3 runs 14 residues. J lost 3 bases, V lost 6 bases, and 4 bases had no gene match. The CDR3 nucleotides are TGTGCCAGCAGGGAGGACAGGTACACCGGGGAGCTGTTTTTT. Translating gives CASREDRYTGELFF.

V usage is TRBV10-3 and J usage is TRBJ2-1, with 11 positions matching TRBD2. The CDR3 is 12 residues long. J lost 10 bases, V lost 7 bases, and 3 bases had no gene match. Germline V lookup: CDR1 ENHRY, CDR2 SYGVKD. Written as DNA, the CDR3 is TGTGCCATCAACCCTAGCGGGGGGGAGCAGTTCTTC. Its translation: CAINPSGGEQFF.

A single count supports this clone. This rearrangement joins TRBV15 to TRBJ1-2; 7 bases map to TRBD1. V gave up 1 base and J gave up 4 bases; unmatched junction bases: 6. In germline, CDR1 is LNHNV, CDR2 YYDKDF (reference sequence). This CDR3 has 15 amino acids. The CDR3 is CATSRGLTGPYGYTF. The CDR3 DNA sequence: TGTGCCACCAGCAGAGGCTTGACAGGGCCCTATGGCTACACCTTC.

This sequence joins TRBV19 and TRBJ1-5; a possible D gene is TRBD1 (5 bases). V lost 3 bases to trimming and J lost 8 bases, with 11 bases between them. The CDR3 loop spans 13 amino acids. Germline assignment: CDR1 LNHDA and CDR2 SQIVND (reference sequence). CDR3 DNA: TGTGCCAGTAGTATTGGGGCCAGGGAGCCCCAGCATTTT. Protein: CASSIGAREPQHF.

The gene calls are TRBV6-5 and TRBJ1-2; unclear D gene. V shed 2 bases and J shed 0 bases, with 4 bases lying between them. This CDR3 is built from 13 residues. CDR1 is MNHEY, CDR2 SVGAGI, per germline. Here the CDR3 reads CASSYDANYGYTF. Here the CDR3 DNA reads TGTGCCAGCAGTTACGACGCTAACTATGGCTACACCTTC.

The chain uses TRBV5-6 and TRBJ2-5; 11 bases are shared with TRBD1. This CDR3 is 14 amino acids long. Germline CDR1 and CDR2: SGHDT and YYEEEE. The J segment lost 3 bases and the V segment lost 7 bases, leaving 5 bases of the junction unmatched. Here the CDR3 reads CASCPGQGEETQYF. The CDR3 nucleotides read TGTGCCAGCTGCCCGGGACAGGGGGAAGAGACCCAGTACTTC.

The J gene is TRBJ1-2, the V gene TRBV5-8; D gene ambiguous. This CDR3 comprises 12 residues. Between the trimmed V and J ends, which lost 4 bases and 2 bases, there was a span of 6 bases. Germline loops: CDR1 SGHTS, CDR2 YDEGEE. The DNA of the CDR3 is TGTGCCAGCAGCCTAGGGAACTATGGCTACACCTTC. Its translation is CASSLGNYGYTF.

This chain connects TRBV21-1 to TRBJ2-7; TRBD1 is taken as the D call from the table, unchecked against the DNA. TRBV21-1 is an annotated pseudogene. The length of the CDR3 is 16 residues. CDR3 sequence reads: CASSKGTGGFSYEQYF. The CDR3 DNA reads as TGTGCCAGCAGCAAAGGGACAGGGGGGTTCTCCTACGAGCAGTACTTC.

The chain's CDR3 is CASSQGTGATEAFF. The DNA of the CDR3 is TGTGCCAGCAGCCAAGGGACAGGGGCAACTGAAGCTTTCTTT. This chain links TRBV5-4 with TRBJ1-1, with 10 nucleotides matching TRBD1. Losses at the gene ends were 4 bases for V and 5 bases for J; bases not matched to a gene: 5. The germline gives CDR1 SGHNT, CDR2 YYREEE (reference sequence). The CDR3 loop spans 14 amino acids.

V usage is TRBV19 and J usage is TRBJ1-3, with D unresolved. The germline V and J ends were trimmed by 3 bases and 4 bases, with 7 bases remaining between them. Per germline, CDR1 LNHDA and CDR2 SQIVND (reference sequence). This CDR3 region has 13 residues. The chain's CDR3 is CASSMGFGNTIYF. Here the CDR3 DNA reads TGTGCCAGTAGTATGGGATTCGGAAACACCATATATTTT.

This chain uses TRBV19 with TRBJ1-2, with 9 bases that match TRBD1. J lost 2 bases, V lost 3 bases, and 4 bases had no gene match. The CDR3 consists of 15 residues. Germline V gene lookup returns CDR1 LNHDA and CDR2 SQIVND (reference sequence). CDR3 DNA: TGTGCCAGTAGTATTGGACAGGGGATCAACTATGGCTACACCTTC. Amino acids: CASSIGQGINYGYTF.

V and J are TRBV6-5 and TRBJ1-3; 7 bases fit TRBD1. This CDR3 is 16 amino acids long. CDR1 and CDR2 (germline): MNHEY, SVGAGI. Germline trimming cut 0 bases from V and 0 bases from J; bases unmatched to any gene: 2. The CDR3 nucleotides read TGTGCCAGCAGTTACTCCAGGACAGGCTCTGGAAACACCATATATTTT. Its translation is CASSYSRTGSGNTIYF.

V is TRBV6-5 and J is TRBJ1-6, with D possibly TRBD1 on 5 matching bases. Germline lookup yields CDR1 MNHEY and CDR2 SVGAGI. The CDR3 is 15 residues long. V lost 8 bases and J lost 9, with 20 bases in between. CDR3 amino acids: CASGELRQGSSPLHF. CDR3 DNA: TGTGCCAGCGGCGAACTGAGGCAGGGCTCTTCACCCCTCCACTTT.

CDR3 sequence: CASSLGGGGNSPLHF. The CDR3 DNA reads as TGCGCCAGCAGCTTGGGAGGGGGCGGTAATTCACCCCTCCACTTT. J is TRBJ1-6 and V is TRBV5-1; 7 bases fit TRBD1. This CDR3 spans 15 amino acids. With V trimmed by 0 bases and J by 6 bases, 3 bases remained unmatched. CDR1 and CDR2 from the germline V gene are SGHRS and YFSETQ.

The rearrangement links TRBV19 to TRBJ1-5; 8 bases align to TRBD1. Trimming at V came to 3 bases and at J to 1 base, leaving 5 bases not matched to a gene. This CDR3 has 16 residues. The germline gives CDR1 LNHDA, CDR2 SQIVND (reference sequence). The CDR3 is CASSIFDRGSNQPQHF. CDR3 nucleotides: TGTGCCAGTAGTATTTTTGACAGGGGAAGCAATCAGCCCCAGCATTTT.

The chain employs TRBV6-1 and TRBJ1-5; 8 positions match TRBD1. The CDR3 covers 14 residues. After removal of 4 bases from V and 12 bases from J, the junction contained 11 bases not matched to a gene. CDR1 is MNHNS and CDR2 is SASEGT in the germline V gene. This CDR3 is CASSGDRRGNHQHF. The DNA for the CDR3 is TGTGCCAGCAGTGGGGACAGGCGGGGAAACCACCAGCATTTT.

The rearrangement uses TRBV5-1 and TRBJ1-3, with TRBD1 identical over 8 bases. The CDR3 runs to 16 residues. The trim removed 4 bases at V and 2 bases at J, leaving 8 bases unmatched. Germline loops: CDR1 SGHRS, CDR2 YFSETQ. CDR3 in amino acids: CASSAGTGQAGNTIYF. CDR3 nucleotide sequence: TGCGCCAGCAGCGCGGGGACAGGTCAAGCTGGAAACACCATATATTTT. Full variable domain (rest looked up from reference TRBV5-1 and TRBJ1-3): KAGVTQTPRYLIKTRGQQVTLSCSPISGHRSVSWYQQTPGQGLQFLFEYFSETQRNKGNFPGRFSGRQFSNSRSEMNVSTLELGDSALYLCASSAGTGQAGNTIYFGEGSWLTVV.

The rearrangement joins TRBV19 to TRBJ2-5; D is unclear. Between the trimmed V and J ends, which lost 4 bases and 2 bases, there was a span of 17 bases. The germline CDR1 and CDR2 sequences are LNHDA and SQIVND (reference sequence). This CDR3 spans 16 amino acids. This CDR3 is CASSKRVFGSQETQYF. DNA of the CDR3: TGTGCCAGTAGTAAAAGGGTCTTTGGCTCTCAAGAGACCCAGTACTTC.